This passage covers 11 T cell receptor beta chains from one sample sequenced in a study of T cells after yellow fever vaccination. TCRdb re-analysed the 5' RACE reads in MiXCR, keeping a single row per CDR3 protein. The sample shows about 220,000 distinct CDR3 sequences, approximately 6.8% of them seen only once. The material was CD4+ T cells sorted from PBMCs, obtained on the day of the yellow fever booster vaccination. These receptor sequences come from a man aged 30-40 years who received the YFV17D yellow fever vaccine.

This clonotype was picked up many times. The V call is TRBV9, the J call TRBJ2-2, with no clear D. Germline loops: CDR1 SGDLS, CDR2 YYNGEE. CDR3 size: 13 residues. Trimming stripped 3 bases from V and 5 bases from J, with 8 bases between. The CDR3 bases are TGTGCCAGCAGCGACGGACGGACCGGGGAGCTGTTTTTT. Translation: CASSDGRTGELFF.

This clonotype was detected ten times or more. The rearrangement uses TRBV7-2 and TRBJ2-7, with D perhaps matching TRBD1 (6 bases). Germline V lookup: CDR1 SGHTA, CDR2 FQGNSA. The CDR3 has 14 residues. Trimming removed 5 bases at V and 0 bases at J, with 11 bases between. The CDR3 protein is CASSDPDSSYEQYF. CDR3 in DNA: TGTGCCAGCAGCGACCCGGACAGCTCCTACGAGCAGTACTTC.

In this sample, this clonotype turned up many times. The chain couples TRBV11-2 to TRBJ2-4, with D unclear. This CDR3 comprises 14 residues. Per germline, CDR1 SGHAT and CDR2 FQNNGV. V lost 1 base and J 0 bases, leaving 4 bases between the germline ends. As DNA, the CDR3 is TGTGCCAGCAGCTTAGGGGTAGCCAAAAACATTCAGTACTTC. This codes for CASSLGVAKNIQYF. The full variable domain, in which reference TRBV11-2 and TRBJ2-4 provide the parts outside the CDR3, is EAGVAQSPRYKIIEKRQSVAFWCNPISGHATLYWYQQILGQGPKLLIQFQNNGVVDDSQLPKDRFSAERLKGVDSTLKIQPAKLEDSAVYLCASSLGVAKNIQYFGAGTRLSVL.

The table lists this clonotype with a few counts. The chain is built from TRBV6-5 and TRBJ1-1; D is unresolved. Per the germline V gene, CDR1 is MNHEY and CDR2 is SVGAGI. V lost 6 bases and J lost 2, with 7 bases in between. The CDR3 has 12 residues. This CDR3 is CASRRENTEAFF. As DNA, the CDR3 is TGTGCCAGCAGAAGGGAAAACACTGAAGCTTTCTTT.

This clonotype has a handful of counts. The J gene is TRBJ2-2, the V gene TRBV4-2; 8 bases match TRBD2. The junction had 10 bases not matched to a gene; V was cut back by 0 bases and J by 7 bases. Looked up from germline, CDR1 is LGHNA and CDR2 is YNFKEQ. This CDR3 has 17 residues. The CDR3 DNA reads TGTGCCAGCAGCCAAGATCCCGGGACTAGGGGGAGCGGGGAGCTGTTTTTT. This sequence encodes CASSQDPGTRGSGELFF.

In this sample, this clonotype turned up a few times. The V and J genes are TRBV29-1 and TRBJ2-7; 9 nucleotides line up with TRBD1. CDR3 length equals 14 residues. The V segment lost 4 bases and the J segment 1 base; nucleotides outside the gene matches: 5. CDR1 and CDR2 from the germline V gene are SQVTM and ANQGSEA. The CDR3 sequence is CSVGMGTGSYEQYF. DNA for the CDR3: TGCAGCGTTGGGATGGGGACAGGGTCCTACGAGCAGTACTTC.

Many counts were recorded for this clonotype. The rearrangement uses TRBV7-9 and TRBJ2-2; a possible D gene is TRBD2 (6 bases). Trimming took off 3 bases at V and 8 bases at J, with 7 bases between the two ends. CDR1 SEHNR and CDR2 FQNEAQ come from the germline V gene (reference sequence). The CDR3 covers 12 residues. The CDR3 reads CASSFGSGELFF. As DNA, the CDR3 is TGTGCCAGCAGCTTCGGGAGTGGGGAGCTGTTTTTT. Full variable domain (remainder filled in from reference TRBV7-9 and TRBJ2-2): DTGVSQNPRHKITKRGQNVTFRCDPISEHNRLYWYRQTLGQGPEFLTYFQNEAQLEKSRLLSDRFSAERPKGSFSTLEIQRTEQGDSAMYLCASSFGSGELFFGEGSRLTVL.

The chain has TRBV20-1 and TRBJ1-3, with D uncertain. Trimming pared 3 bases from V and 0 bases from J, leaving 12 bases between. The length of the CDR3 is 15 residues. Per germline, CDR1 DFQATT and CDR2 SNEGSKA (reference sequence). The CDR3 DNA follows: TGCAGTGCTAGTACCTCCCGAGGCTCTGGAAACACCATATATTTT. As protein: CSASTSRGSGNTIYF.

The chain joins TRBV29-1 to TRBJ2-2; TRBD1 is a possible D gene (6 bases). Trimming left V 5 bases short and J 6 bases short, with 7 bases between. The CDR3 totals 11 residues. Germline CDR1 SQVTM, CDR2 ANQGSEA. The CDR3 sequence is CSVQGPGELFF. The CDR3 coding sequence is TGCAGCGTTCAGGGGCCCGGGGAGCTGTTTTTT.

The rearrangement links TRBV7-2 to TRBJ2-3; 10 bases align to TRBD2. The V gene's germline CDR1 is SGHTA and CDR2 FQGNSA. Trimming took 5 bases from V and 4 from J; bases not matched to a gene: 12. CDR3 length equals 17 residues. The CDR3 here is CASSRTSSGSGPDTQYF. As DNA, the CDR3 is TGTGCCAGCAGCCGAACCTCTAGCGGGAGCGGGCCAGATACGCAGTATTTT.

This clonotype was detected many times. The junction departs from the called germline gene at one end, perhaps through a read error. The rearrangement links TRBV5-5 to TRBJ2-3; D is unresolved. Germline values: CDR1 SGHKS, CDR2 YYEKEE (reference sequence). CDR3 length: 14 amino acids. CDR3 sequence: CASTLGRLTDTQYF. The CDR3 DNA reads TGTGCCAGCACCTTGGGCAGGCTCACAGATACGCAGTATTTT.